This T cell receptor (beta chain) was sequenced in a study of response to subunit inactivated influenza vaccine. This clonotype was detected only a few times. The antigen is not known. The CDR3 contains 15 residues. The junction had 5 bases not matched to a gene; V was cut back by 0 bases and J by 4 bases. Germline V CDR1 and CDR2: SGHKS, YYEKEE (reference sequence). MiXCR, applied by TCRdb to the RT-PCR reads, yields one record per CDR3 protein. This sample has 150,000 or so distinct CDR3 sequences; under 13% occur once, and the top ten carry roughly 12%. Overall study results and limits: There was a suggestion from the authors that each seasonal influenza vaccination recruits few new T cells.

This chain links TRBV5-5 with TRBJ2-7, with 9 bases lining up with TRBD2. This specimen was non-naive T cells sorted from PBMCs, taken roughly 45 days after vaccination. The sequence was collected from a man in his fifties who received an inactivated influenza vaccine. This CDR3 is CASSLGVSGGYEQYF. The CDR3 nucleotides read TGTGCCAGCAGCTTGGGGGTTAGCGGGGGATACGAGCAGTACTTC. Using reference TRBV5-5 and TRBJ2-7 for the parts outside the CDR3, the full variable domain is DAGVTQSPTHLIKTRGQQVTLRCSPISGHKSVSWYQQVLGQGPQFIFQYYEKEERGRGNFPDRFSARQFPNYSSELNVNALLLGDSALYLCASSLGVSGGYEQYFGPGTRLTVT.